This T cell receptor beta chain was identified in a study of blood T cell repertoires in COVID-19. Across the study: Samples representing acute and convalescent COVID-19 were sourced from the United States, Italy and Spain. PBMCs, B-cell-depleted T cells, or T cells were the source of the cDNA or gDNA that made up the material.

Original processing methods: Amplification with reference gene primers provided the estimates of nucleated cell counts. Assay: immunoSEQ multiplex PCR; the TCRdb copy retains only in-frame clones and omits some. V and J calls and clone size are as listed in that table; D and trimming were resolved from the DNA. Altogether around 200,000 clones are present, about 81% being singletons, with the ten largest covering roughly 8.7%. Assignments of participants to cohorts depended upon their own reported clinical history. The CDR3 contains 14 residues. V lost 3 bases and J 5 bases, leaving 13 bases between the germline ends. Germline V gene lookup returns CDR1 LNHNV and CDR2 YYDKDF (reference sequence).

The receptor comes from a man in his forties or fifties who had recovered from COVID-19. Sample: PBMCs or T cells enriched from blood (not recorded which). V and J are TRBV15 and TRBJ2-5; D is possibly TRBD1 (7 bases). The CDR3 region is CATSSHRGGETQYF. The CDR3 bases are TGTGCCACCAGCAGCCACAGGGGAGGCGAGACCCAGTACTTC.